The 29 T cell receptor beta chains listed next were all sequenced from one sample in a study of multiple sclerosis patients with progressive multifocal leukoencephalopathy. Stated time point: before natalizumab initiation. Measured with immunoSEQ multiplex PCR; TCRdb has only the in-frame clones, and not every one. Counted here are some 30,000 clones, more than 85% occurring once; the ten biggest clones make up just under 2%. Sequenced: PBMCs. Receptor source: a man aged 25-45 years with multiple sclerosis.

A few counts support this clone. The genes are TRBV18 and TRBJ2-7; tentatively, D is TRBD1 (5 bases). The CDR3 length is 12 residues. CDR1 is KGHSH, CDR2 LQKENI, per germline. V was trimmed by 6 bases and J by 7 bases, leaving 13 bases between them. The CDR3 region has the DNA TGTGCCAGCTCGTTCAAGGGGCGGGAGCAGTACGTC. Translation: CASSFKGREQYV.

V and J are TRBV6-1 and TRBJ2-7; D call uncertain. Trimming left V 1 base short and J 2 bases short, with 12 bases between. This CDR3 comprises 15 residues. Germline V gene sequence: CDR1 MNHNS, CDR2 SASEGT. The CDR3 is CASSEGPRRTYEQYV. The CDR3 DNA reads TGTGCCAGCAGTGAAGGCCCACGCCGGACCTACGAGCAGTACGTC.

This clone appeared a single time. The gene calls are TRBV7-8 and TRBJ1-5; D unclear. The CDR3 has 11 amino acids. The V gene lost 4 bases and the J gene lost 9 bases, with 7 bases spanning the gap. The germline CDR1 and CDR2 sequences are SGHVS and FQNEAQ. CDR3 protein: CASSWGGPQHF. CDR3 bases: TGTGCCAGCAGCTGGGGTGGGCCCCAGCATTTT.

The gene calls are TRBV30 and TRBJ1-2; a possible D gene is TRBD1 (5 bases). CDR3 length equals 11 residues. Looked up from germline, CDR1 is GTSNPN and CDR2 is SVGIG (reference sequence). V lost 2 bases and J 6 bases, leaving 7 bases between the germline ends. The CDR3 DNA is TGTGCCTGGAGTCCGGGACATGGCTACACCTTC. Its translation is CAWSPGHGYTF.

Only a few counts were recorded for this clone. V and J are TRBV27 and TRBJ1-6; 8 nucleotides align to TRBD1. The J segment lost 6 bases and the V segment lost 6 bases, leaving 7 bases of the junction unmatched. The CDR3 covers 15 residues. Germline-derived CDR1 and CDR2 are MNHEY and SMNVEV (reference sequence). CDR3 loop: CASSLDRVGNSPLHF. The DNA of the CDR3 is TGTGCCAGCAGCTTGGACAGGGTGGGTAATTCACCCCTCCACTTT.

V usage is TRBV13 and J usage is TRBJ2-5; 10 nucleotides line up with TRBD2. Trimming removed 5 bases from V and 3 bases from J; junction bases left unmatched: 12. The CDR3 contains 17 residues. Germline loops: CDR1 PRHDT, CDR2 FYEKMQ (reference sequence). The CDR3 bases are TGTGCCAGCAGCGCCGGACTAGCGGAGTTCCAAGAAGAGACCCAGTACTTC. This gives the protein CASSAGLAEFQEETQYF.

V is TRBV19 and J is TRBJ2-7; 8 positions agree with TRBD2. CDR1 and CDR2 from the germline V gene are LNHDA and SQIVND (reference sequence). Unmatched junction bases numbered 9, after V lost 5 bases and J lost 3 bases. CDR3 length: 15 residues. The CDR3: CASSLKRERIYEQYF. For the CDR3, the DNA is TGTGCCAGTAGTCTGAAGCGGGAGAGGATCTACGAGCAGTACTTC.

The CDR3 sequence: CASSPGWLLSGANVLTF. The CDR3, as DNA: TGTGCCAGTAGCCCCGGTTGGCTTTTATCTGGGGCCAACGTCCTGACTTTC. V and J are TRBV19 and TRBJ2-6; unclear D gene. The germline V gene encodes CDR1 LNHDA and CDR2 SQIVND (reference sequence). The CDR3 has 17 residues. V was cut by 6 bases and J by 1 base, with 16 bases left in between.

This chain links TRBV7-2 with TRBJ2-1, with no clear D. The CDR3 has 12 amino acids. V was cut by 0 bases and J by 7 bases, with 4 bases left in between. CDR1 and CDR2 (germline): SGHTA, FQGNSA. CDR3 amino acids: CASSLARNEQFF. CDR3 nucleotides: TGTGCCAGCAGCTTAGCGCGTAATGAGCAGTTCTTC.

On this clone itself: At one boundary the junction diverges from the germline segment, which might be a read error. The genes are TRBV6-6 and TRBJ2-5; the match to TRBD2 covers 10 bases. Per germline, CDR1 MNHNY and CDR2 SVGAGI (reference sequence). This CDR3 is 15 amino acids long. The CDR3 loop reads CASSHSTSGKETQYF. The CDR3 bases are TGTGCCAGCAGTCACTCTACTAGCGGGAAGGAGACCCAGTACTTC.

The chain recombines TRBV27 with TRBJ2-3; D may be TRBD2 (6 bases). Trimming pared 4 bases from V and 1 base from J, leaving 21 bases between. The CDR3 has 18 residues. Germline CDR1 and CDR2: MNHEY and SMNVEV (reference sequence). CDR3 bases: TGTGCCAGCAGTTCTTTCCCAGCGGTAGCGGTAGGCACAGATACGCAGTATTTT. Protein: CASSSFPAVAVGTDTQYF.

This clone was recorded once. The chain combines TRBV27 with TRBJ2-3, with 10 bases aligning to TRBD2. V was pared by 6 bases and J by 2 bases, with 5 bases of the junction left unmatched. The V gene's germline CDR1 is MNHEY and CDR2 SMNVEV (reference sequence). The CDR3 length is 15 residues. This chain's CDR3 is CASSLGTSATDTQYF. CDR3 bases: TGTGCCAGCAGCCTTGGGACTAGCGCCACAGATACGCAGTATTTT.

The chain combines TRBV18 with TRBJ2-5; D might be TRBD1 or TRBD2, each matching 5 bases. Trimming left V 3 bases short and J 5 bases short, with 13 bases between. Germline V gene lookup returns CDR1 KGHSH and CDR2 LQKENI. The CDR3 runs to 14 residues. CDR3 sequence: CASSPGTTQETQYF. CDR3 DNA: TGTGCCAGCTCACCGGGGACCACTCAGGAGACCCAGTACTTC.

The V and J genes are TRBV4-3 and TRBJ2-1; 10 nucleotides line up with TRBD2. Germline trimming cut 1 base from V and 8 bases from J; bases unmatched to any gene: 5. The CDR3 has 15 amino acids. Germline lookup yields CDR1 LGHNA and CDR2 YSLEER. For the CDR3, the DNA is TGCGCCAGCAGCCAAGGGTGGACTAGCGGATATGAGCAGTTCTTC. It encodes CASSQGWTSGYEQFF.

The V gene is TRBV7-9, the J gene TRBJ2-3, with TRBD2 matching 8 bases. The CDR3 runs 15 residues. After removal of 5 bases from V and 3 bases from J, the junction contained 7 bases not matched to a gene. Germline values: CDR1 SEHNR, CDR2 FQNEAQ (reference sequence). The CDR3 DNA reads as TGTGCCAGCAGCCTAGGGACTAGGTCAACAGATACGCAGTATTTT. It specifies CASSLGTRSTDTQYF.

The CDR3 sequence: CASSTIQGVERPQHF. CDR3 DNA: TGTGCCAGCAGCACAATTCAGGGGGTTGAGCGGCCCCAGCATTTT. This chain connects TRBV6-6 to TRBJ1-5, with 7 bases lining up with TRBD1. CDR1 and CDR2 (germline): MNHNY, SVGAGI (reference sequence). This CDR3 spans 15 amino acids. The V and J ends lost 6 bases and 9 bases, in that order; junction bases with no gene match: 14.

The chain joins TRBV5-6 to TRBJ2-7; D is undetermined. The V gene lost 4 bases and the J gene lost 2 bases, with 7 bases spanning the gap. The CDR3 consists of 12 residues. Germline CDR1 and CDR2: SGHDT and YYEEEE. The CDR3 bases are TGTGCCAGCAGCGGGTCACCCTACGAGCAGTACTTC. Its protein product is CASSGSPYEQYF.

The chain employs TRBV7-8 and TRBJ2-1; D is unresolved. This CDR3 comprises 13 residues. V shed 6 bases and J shed 3 bases, with 9 bases lying between them. Germline V gives CDR1 SGHVS, CDR2 FQNEAQ. The chain's CDR3 is CASSSTRYNEQFF. DNA of the CDR3: TGTGCCAGCAGTTCTACTCGCTACAATGAGCAGTTCTTC.

This chain joins TRBV7-2 and TRBJ1-2, with a weak D call TRBD1 (5 bases). Germline V gene sequence: CDR1 SGHTA, CDR2 FQGNSA. Deletions cut 3 bases from V and 5 bases from J, with 13 bases between. This CDR3 has 14 amino acids. CDR3 in DNA: TGTGCCAGCAGCTTTTGGCAGGGACGGTATGGCTACACCTTC. Amino acid sequence: CASSFWQGRYGYTF.

J is TRBJ1-4 and V is TRBV30; TRBD1 matches at 7 bases. The CDR3 is 16 amino acids. Germline loops: CDR1 GTSNPN, CDR2 SVGIG (reference sequence). V trimming: 0 bases; J trimming: 8 bases; junction bases outside the gene matches: 12. CDR3 nucleotides: TGTGCCTGGAGTGTACTTGAGACAGGGAAAGGGGAAAAACTGTTTTTT. This encodes CAWSVLETGKGEKLFF.

The CDR3 nucleotides read TGTGCCAGTAGTATAGTGACCGATGAGCAGTTCTTC. The encoded protein is CASSIVTDEQFF. The chain links TRBV19 to TRBJ2-1, with D unresolved. Germline CDR1 LNHDA, CDR2 SQIVND (reference sequence). V lost 1 base to trimming and J lost 8 bases, with 6 bases between them. The CDR3 has 12 amino acids.

There are a few counts of this clone. The chain recombines TRBV6-4 with TRBJ2-3; tentative D call: TRBD1 (6 bases). Germline V gene data show CDR1 as MRHNA and CDR2 as SNTAGT. V was clipped by 6 bases and J by 3 bases, with 10 bases between them. CDR3 size: 13 residues. This CDR3 reads CASSPDSTDTQYF. The CDR3 DNA sequence: TGTGCCAGCAGCCCGGACAGTACAGATACGCAGTATTTT.

The chain uses TRBV7-6 and TRBJ1-6; tentative D call: TRBD1 (5 bases). Germline CDR1 SGHVS, CDR2 FNYEAQ. The CDR3 is 15 residues long. With 5 bases removed from V and 1 base from J, the gap between germline ends came to 9 bases. In DNA form, the CDR3 reads TGTGCCAGCAGCATACAGGAATCCTATAATTCACCCCTCCACTTT. This encodes CASSIQESYNSPLHF. Full variable domain (outside the CDR3, taken from reference TRBV7-6 and TRBJ1-6): GAGVSQSPRYKVTKRGQDVALRCDPISGHVSLYWYRQALGQGPEFLTYFNYEAQQDKSGLPNDRFSAERPEGSISTLTIQRTEQRDSAMYRCASSIQESYNSPLHFGNGTRLTVT.

V gene TRBV4-1 combines with J gene TRBJ2-1; 10 bases match TRBD2. The CDR3 is 16 residues long. Germline-derived CDR1 and CDR2 are MGHRA and YSYEKL. Trimming at V came to 0 bases and at J to 8 bases, leaving 7 bases not matched to a gene. CDR3 sequence reads: CASSQESSGSWDEQFF. The CDR3 bases are TGCGCCAGCAGCCAAGAGTCTAGCGGGAGCTGGGATGAGCAGTTCTTC.

As concerns this clone: The same CDR3 is also encoded by other DNA sequences in this sample. This rearrangement joins TRBV27 to TRBJ2-7; D gene unclear. CDR1 is MNHEY, CDR2 SMNVEV, per germline (reference sequence). This CDR3 has 12 amino acids. V lost 5 bases to trimming and J lost 4 bases, with 9 bases between them. CDR3 DNA: TGTGCCAGCAGTCTGCTAGGGTACGAGCAGTACTTC. As protein: CASSLLGYEQYF.

The chain is built from TRBV10-3 and TRBJ2-1; 7 bases map to TRBD1. Germline CDR1 reads ENHRY; CDR2 reads SYGVKD. V shed 10 bases, J shed 7 bases, and the junction held 16 bases outside the gene matches. This CDR3 has 15 amino acids. CDR3 region: CATDERDSVQNEQFF. The CDR3 nucleotides are TGTGCCACAGACGAACGGGACAGCGTACAGAATGAGCAGTTCTTC.

The chain has TRBV11-2 and TRBJ2-1; TRBD2 matches 9 bases. V was pared by 7 bases and J by 7 bases, with 2 bases of the junction left unmatched. The V gene's germline CDR1 is SGHAT and CDR2 FQNNGV. This CDR3 comprises 12 residues. The CDR3 DNA sequence: TGTGCCAGCACGCTAGCGGGAAATGAGCAGTTCTTC. This codes for CASTLAGNEQFF. The full variable domain, completed using reference TRBV11-2 and TRBJ2-1, is EAGVAQSPRYKIIEKRQSVAFWCNPISGHATLYWYQQILGQGPKLLIQFQNNGVVDDSQLPKDRFSAERLKGVDSTLKIQPAKLEDSAVYLCASTLAGNEQFFGPGTRLTVL.

This chain uses TRBV9 with TRBJ1-1; D gene ambiguous. Germline V gene sequence: CDR1 SGDLS, CDR2 YYNGEE. Trimming removed 3 bases from V and 0 bases from J, with 9 bases in between. This CDR3 is 14 amino acids long. The chain's CDR3 is CASSARTLNTEAFF. CDR3 nucleotide sequence: TGTGCCAGCAGCGCCCGGACCTTGAACACTGAAGCTTTCTTT.

The chain has TRBV19 and TRBJ1-2; no firm D call. This CDR3 comprises 13 residues. Germline lookup yields CDR1 LNHDA and CDR2 SQIVND (reference sequence). Trimming stripped 2 bases from V and 5 bases from J, with 9 bases between. CDR3 bases: TGTGCCAGTAGTATATTCTCGGGATATGGCTACACCTTC. Its protein product is CASSIFSGYGYTF.